This T cell receptor (beta chain) is from a study of early T cells in non-severe SARS-CoV-2 infection. Germline V gene lookup returns CDR1 DFQATT and CDR2 SNEGSKA (reference sequence). The CDR3 sequence is 13 residues long. Germline trimming cut 4 bases from V and 4 bases from J; bases unmatched to any gene: 6. TCRdb fed the 5' RACE reads into MiXCR, producing one record per CDR3 protein. The sample contains about 27,000 distinct CDR3 sequences, more than 4.5% of which appear only once. This clonotype turned up a few times. The source is an adult who was a healthcare worker with PCR-confirmed SARS-CoV-2 infection or an uninfected control (not recorded which). Sequenced material: whole blood. The chain combines TRBV20-1 with TRBJ2-7; 8 positions match TRBD1. Written as DNA, the CDR3 is TGCAGTGCTAAGGGCAGGGGGCAGTACGAGCAGTACTTC. The encoded protein is CSAKGRGQYEQYF.